This is a list of T cell receptor beta chains from one sample in a study of spatial heterogeneity in lung cancer. MiXCR was run by TCRdb on the 5' RACE reads, yielding one entry per CDR3 protein. Of about 50,000 distinct CDR3 sequences listed, about 7.6% are singletons. This material consisted of PBMCs, taken at surgery. All receptors derive from a female donor with early-stage non-small cell lung cancer. Each CDR3 is given with its conserved first and last residue. D genes are given only for firm matches. Clone size is shown for a subset of rows, as once, few, many or a class of expanded clone.

v_call: TRBV19
clone_size: .
d_call: .
j_call: TRBJ2-1
cdr3_nt: TGTGCCAGTAGTATATACCGGGACTTATCCTACAATGAGCAGTTCTTC
cdr3_aa: CASSIYRDLSYNEQFF

v_call: TRBV5-1
clone_size: many
d_call: .
j_call: TRBJ2-1
cdr3_nt: TGCGCCAGCACCCCCGACGGGAGCTCCTACAATGAGCAGTTCTTC
cdr3_aa: CASTPDGSSYNEQFF

v_call: TRBV6-2/TRBV6-3
clone_size: many
d_call: TRBD2
j_call: TRBJ2-7
cdr3_nt: TGTGCCAGCAGTCGGACTAGCGGCCTCTACGAGCAGTACTTC
cdr3_aa: CASSRTSGLYEQYF

v_call: TRBV19
clone_size: many
d_call: .
j_call: TRBJ1-1
cdr3_nt: TGTGCCAGTAGCTCACCCAGTGAAGCTTTCTTT
cdr3_aa: CASSSPSEAFF

v_call: TRBV20-1
clone_size: .
d_call: .
j_call: TRBJ2-1
cdr3_nt: TGCAGTGCTCCGACGTTGGGGCGGGGGCCTGACAATGAGCAGTTCTTC
cdr3_aa: CSAPTLGRGPDNEQFF

v_call: TRBV5-5
clone_size: many
d_call: .
j_call: TRBJ2-1
cdr3_nt: TGTGCCAGCAACCTAGACACTGAGCAGTTCTTC
cdr3_aa: CASNLDTEQFF

v_call: TRBV20-1
clone_size: many
d_call: .
j_call: TRBJ2-3
cdr3_nt: TGCAGTGCCAAAGGGGGATCCAGCACAGATACGCAGTATTTT
cdr3_aa: CSAKGGSSTDTQYF

v_call: TRBV10-1
clone_size: many
d_call: .
j_call: TRBJ1-1
cdr3_nt: TGCGCCAGCAGTGAGTCGGGGGGCCTGGGCACTGAAGCTTTCTTT
cdr3_aa: CASSESGGLGTEAFF

v_call: TRBV4-1
clone_size: many
d_call: .
j_call: TRBJ2-1
cdr3_nt: TGCGCCAGCAGCCCAGGGGGACTGAGCTCCTACAATGAGCAGTTCTTC
cdr3_aa: CASSPGGLSSYNEQFF

v_call: TRBV11-1
clone_size: many
d_call: .
j_call: TRBJ2-5
cdr3_nt: TGTGCCAGCAGCCATCGCTGGGAAGAGACCCAGTACTTC
cdr3_aa: CASSHRWEETQYF

v_call: TRBV14
clone_size: .
d_call: .
j_call: TRBJ1-1
cdr3_nt: TGTGCCAGCAGCCAATTGGACGGTACTGAAGCTTTCTTT
cdr3_aa: CASSQLDGTEAFF

v_call: TRBV5-6
clone_size: .
d_call: .
j_call: TRBJ1-4
cdr3_nt: TGTGCCAGCAGCTTGAAGGGGATACCAACTAATGAAAAACTGTTTTTT
cdr3_aa: CASSLKGIPTNEKLFF

v_call: TRBV2
clone_size: .
d_call: TRBD1
j_call: TRBJ2-3
cdr3_nt: TGTGCCAGCAGTACAGGGGGTGCCACAGATACGCAGTATTTT
cdr3_aa: CASSTGGATDTQYF

v_call: TRBV7-2
clone_size: few
d_call: .
j_call: TRBJ2-7
cdr3_nt: TGTGCCAGCAGCTTAGCGATGAGGCCCCCGGAGCAGTACTTC
cdr3_aa: CASSLAMRPPEQYF

v_call: TRBV29-1
clone_size: .
d_call: .
j_call: TRBJ1-5
cdr3_nt: TGCAGCGTGGAAGGACAGCGGGGTCAGCCCCAGCATTTT
cdr3_aa: CSVEGQRGQPQHF

v_call: TRBV6-2/TRBV6-3
clone_size: few
d_call: .
j_call: TRBJ2-5
cdr3_nt: TGTGCCAGCTCAAACCAGGGGGGGGACAACCAAGAGACCCAGTACTTC
cdr3_aa: CASSNQGGDNQETQYF

v_call: TRBV29-1
clone_size: medium-sized
d_call: .
j_call: TRBJ2-7
cdr3_nt: TGCAGCGTGAACGACGGACTAACCCCCGAGCAGTACTTC
cdr3_aa: CSVNDGLTPEQYF

v_call: TRBV7-2
clone_size: few
d_call: .
j_call: TRBJ1-1
cdr3_nt: TGTGCCAGCGTCCCTTCAGTGATGAACACTGAAGCTTTCTTT
cdr3_aa: CASVPSVMNTEAFF

v_call: TRBV6-5
clone_size: many
d_call: .
j_call: TRBJ1-2
cdr3_nt: TGTGCCAGCACGCTAAAGACAGGCGCCGGGAACTATGGCTACACCTTC
cdr3_aa: CASTLKTGAGNYGYTF

v_call: TRBV6-2/TRBV6-3
clone_size: few
d_call: .
j_call: TRBJ2-1
cdr3_nt: TGTGCCAGCAGGGAAGTCAATGAGCAGTTCTTC
cdr3_aa: CASREVNEQFF

v_call: TRBV12-3/TRBV12-4
clone_size: few
d_call: TRBD2
j_call: TRBJ2-3
cdr3_nt: TGTGCCAGCAGGCTAGCGGGGGGCCTCCTTCCCACAGATACGCAGTATTTT
cdr3_aa: CASRLAGGLLPTDTQYF

v_call: TRBV4-3
clone_size: .
d_call: .
j_call: TRBJ1-3
cdr3_nt: TGCGCCAGCAGCCCCTCCGGGACGGCTGGAAACACCATATATTTT
cdr3_aa: CASSPSGTAGNTIYF

v_call: TRBV11-2
clone_size: many
d_call: TRBD2
j_call: TRBJ2-5
cdr3_nt: TGTGCCAGCAGCTACGGGGGGGCCGGGCAAGAGACCCAGTACTTC
cdr3_aa: CASSYGGAGQETQYF

v_call: TRBV7-9
clone_size: .
d_call: .
j_call: TRBJ2-7
cdr3_nt: TGTGCCAGCAGCTTAGCGCTCCGGGAATCCGAGCAGTACTTC
cdr3_aa: CASSLALRESEQYF

v_call: TRBV20-1
clone_size: few
d_call: .
j_call: TRBJ2-7
cdr3_nt: TGCAGTGCTAGCAGGGTCGGCGAGCAGTACTTC
cdr3_aa: CSASRVGEQYF

v_call: TRBV19
clone_size: few
d_call: .
j_call: TRBJ1-5
cdr3_nt: TGTGCCAGTAATTGGGGGGGTCGCAATCAGCCCCAGCATTTT
cdr3_aa: CASNWGGRNQPQHF

v_call: TRBV2
clone_size: .
d_call: .
j_call: TRBJ1-1
cdr3_nt: TGTGCCAGCAGTGAACTGGGCGACACTGAAGCTTTCTTT
cdr3_aa: CASSELGDTEAFF

v_call: TRBV18
clone_size: few
d_call: .
j_call: TRBJ1-1
cdr3_nt: TGTGCCAGCTCCCCCTCAGGAGCGGGGGCGTGGGGTATATCTCAAGCTTTCTTT
cdr3_aa: CASSPSGAGAWGISQAFF

v_call: TRBV7-2
clone_size: many
d_call: TRBD2
j_call: TRBJ2-1
cdr3_nt: TGTGCCAGCAGCTTAGCAACGGGGGGGTACAATGAGCAGTTCTTC
cdr3_aa: CASSLATGGYNEQFF

v_call: TRBV19
clone_size: .
d_call: .
j_call: TRBJ1-4
cdr3_nt: TGTGCCAGTAGTACCACAGGCGCACGGGGGAAACTGTTTTTT
cdr3_aa: CASSTTGARGKLFF

v_call: TRBV18
clone_size: many
d_call: .
j_call: TRBJ1-3
cdr3_nt: TGTGCCAGCTCACCGTCGACAGACTCTGGAAACACCATATATTTT
cdr3_aa: CASSPSTDSGNTIYF

v_call: TRBV6-2/TRBV6-3
clone_size: many
d_call: TRBD2
j_call: TRBJ2-5
cdr3_nt: TGTGCCAGCAGCCGAGCGGGGGGCCAAGAGACCCAGTACTTC
cdr3_aa: CASSRAGGQETQYF

v_call: TRBV7-9
clone_size: few
d_call: .
j_call: TRBJ2-5
cdr3_nt: TGTGCCATCCCGGCGATGACAGGCTTCCAAGAGACCCAGTACTTC
cdr3_aa: CAIPAMTGFQETQYF

v_call: TRBV4-3
clone_size: .
d_call: .
j_call: TRBJ2-1
cdr3_nt: TGCGCCAGCAGCCGAAGCGTCAGCGGCGCCGGGAATGAGCAGTTCTTC
cdr3_aa: CASSRSVSGAGNEQFF

v_call: TRBV5-1
clone_size: .
d_call: TRBD1
j_call: TRBJ2-5
cdr3_nt: TGCGCCAGCAGCCAAGGGACAGCCCAAGAGACCCAGTACTTC
cdr3_aa: CASSQGTAQETQYF